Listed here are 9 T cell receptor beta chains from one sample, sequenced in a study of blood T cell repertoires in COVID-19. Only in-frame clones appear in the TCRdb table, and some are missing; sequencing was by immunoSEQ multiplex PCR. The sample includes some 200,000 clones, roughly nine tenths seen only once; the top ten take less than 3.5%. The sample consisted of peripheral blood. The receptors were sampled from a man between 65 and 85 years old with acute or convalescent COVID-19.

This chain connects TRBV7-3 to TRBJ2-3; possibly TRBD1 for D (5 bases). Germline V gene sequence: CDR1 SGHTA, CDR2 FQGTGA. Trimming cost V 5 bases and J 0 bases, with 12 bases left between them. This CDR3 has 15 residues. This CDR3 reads CASSQGVPSTDTQYF. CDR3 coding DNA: TGTGCCAGCAGCCAAGGGGTCCCTAGCACAGATACGCAGTATTTT.

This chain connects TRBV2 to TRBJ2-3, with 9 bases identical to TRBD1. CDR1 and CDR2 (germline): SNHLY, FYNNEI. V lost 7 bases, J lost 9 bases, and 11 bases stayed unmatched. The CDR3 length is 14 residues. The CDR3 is CASINYGQGTTQYF. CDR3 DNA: TGTGCCAGCATTAACTATGGACAGGGGACGACGCAGTATTTT.

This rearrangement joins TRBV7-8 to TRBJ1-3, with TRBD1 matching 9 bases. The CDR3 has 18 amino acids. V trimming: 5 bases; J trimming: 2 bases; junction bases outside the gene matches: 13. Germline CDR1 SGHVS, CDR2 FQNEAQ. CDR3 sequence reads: CASSRDRDRVVAGNTIYF. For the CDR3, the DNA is TGTGCCAGCAGCCGAGATCGGGACAGGGTGGTTGCTGGAAACACCATATATTTT.

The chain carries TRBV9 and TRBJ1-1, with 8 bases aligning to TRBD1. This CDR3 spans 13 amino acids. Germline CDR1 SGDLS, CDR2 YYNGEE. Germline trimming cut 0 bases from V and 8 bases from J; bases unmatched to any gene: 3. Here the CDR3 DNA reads TGTGCCAGCAGCGTAGGGGGGACAGGAGAAGCTTTCTTT. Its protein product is CASSVGGTGEAFF. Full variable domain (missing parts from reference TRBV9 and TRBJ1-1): DSGVTQTPKHLITATGQRVTLRCSPRSGDLSVYWYQQSLDQGLQFLIQYYNGEERAKGNILERFSAQQFPDLHSELNLSSLELGDSALYFCASSVGGTGEAFFGQGTRLTVV.

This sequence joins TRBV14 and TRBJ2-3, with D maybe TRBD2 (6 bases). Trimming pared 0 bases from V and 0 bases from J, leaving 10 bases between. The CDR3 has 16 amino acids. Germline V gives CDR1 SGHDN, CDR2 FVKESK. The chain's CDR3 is CASSQDRGVSTDTQYF. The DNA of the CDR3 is TGTGCCAGCAGCCAAGATCGCGGGGTGAGCACAGATACGCAGTATTTT.

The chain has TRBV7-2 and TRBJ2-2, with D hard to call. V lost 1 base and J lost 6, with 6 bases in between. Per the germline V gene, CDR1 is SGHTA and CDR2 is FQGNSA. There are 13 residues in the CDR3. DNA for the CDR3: TGTGCCAGCAGCTTAGAACCGGCCGGGGAGCTGTTTTTT. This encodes CASSLEPAGELFF.

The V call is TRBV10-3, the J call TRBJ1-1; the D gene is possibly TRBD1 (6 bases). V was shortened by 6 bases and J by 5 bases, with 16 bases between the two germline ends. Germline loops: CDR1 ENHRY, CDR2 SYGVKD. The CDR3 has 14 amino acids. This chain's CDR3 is CAIRDWGGRTEAFF. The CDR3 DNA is TGTGCCATCAGGGATTGGGGGGGCAGGACTGAAGCTTTCTTT.

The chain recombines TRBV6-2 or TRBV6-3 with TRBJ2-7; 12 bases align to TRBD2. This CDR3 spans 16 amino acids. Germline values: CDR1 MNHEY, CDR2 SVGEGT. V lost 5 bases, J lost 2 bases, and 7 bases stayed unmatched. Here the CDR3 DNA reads TGTGCCAGCAGTCGGACTAGCGGGGCAAGAACCTACGAGCAGTACTTC. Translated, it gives CASSRTSGARTYEQYF.

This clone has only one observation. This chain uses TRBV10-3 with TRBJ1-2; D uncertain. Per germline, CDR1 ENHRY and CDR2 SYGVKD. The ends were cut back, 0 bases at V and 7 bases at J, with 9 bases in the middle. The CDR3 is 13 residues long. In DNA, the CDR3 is TGTGCCATCAGTGAGTCGAGGGCGGGTGGCTACACCTTC. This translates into CAISESRAGGYTF.